This entry lists 6 T cell receptor beta chains sequenced from one sample in a study listed by TCRdb under 2016. Receptor amplification or capture employed RT-PCR. TCRdb lists the instrument as Illumina MiSeq. TCRdb handled the public reads itself, with Q25 trimming in fastp and clone calling in MiXCR, and kept productive beta chains. When rows share a CDR3 protein, they turn into one entry using the most common DNA and genes. Here the sample has about 700,000 distinct CDR3 sequences; approximately 15% occur a single time. The ten largest account for around 3.3% of the sample. The sequencing input was memory CD4+ T cells from blood. These receptors came from a female donor in good health, serving as a healthy control.

There are a few counts of this clonotype. This chain joins TRBV9 and TRBJ2-5; D is unresolved. Trimming left V 0 bases short and J 0 bases short, with 9 bases between. Germline CDR1 and CDR2: SGDLS and YYNGEE. The CDR3 is made up of 15 amino acids. The chain's CDR3 is CASSVGATDQETQYF. The CDR3 bases are TGTGCCAGCAGCGTAGGGGCTACCGACCAAGAGACCCAGTACTTC.

This clonotype was picked up a small number of times. V and J are TRBV14 and TRBJ2-1; D not certain. V was shortened by 2 bases and J by 10 bases, with 12 bases between the two germline ends. CDR3 size: 13 residues. Germline CDR1 reads SGHDN; CDR2 reads FVKESK. CDR3 amino acids: CASSQFNTQEQFF. The CDR3 DNA is TGTGCCAGCAGCCAATTTAACACCCAGGAGCAGTTCTTC.

This clonotype was observed a handful of times. The chain recombines TRBV12-3 or TRBV12-4 with TRBJ1-2; the match to TRBD1 covers 8 bases. Germline trimming cut 5 bases from V and 4 bases from J; bases unmatched to any gene: 6. The CDR3 contains 14 residues. CDR3 bases: TGTGCCAGCAGTAGACAGGGGATCGTCTATGGCTACACCTTC. As protein: CASSRQGIVYGYTF.

The rearrangement uses TRBV20-1 and TRBJ2-3, with TRBD2 matching 7 bases. This CDR3 contains 13 residues. The V gene's germline CDR1 is DFQATT and CDR2 SNEGSKA (reference sequence). The V gene end was trimmed by 8 bases and the J gene end by 3 bases; junction bases not matched to a gene: 8. The CDR3 nucleotides are TGCAGTCCCCGGGTTAGCGGGACAGATACGCAGTATTTT. Amino acids: CSPRVSGTDTQYF.

This clonotype was detected many times. The rearrangement links TRBV25-1 to TRBJ1-6; tentatively, D is TRBD1 (6 bases). In germline, CDR1 is MGHDK, CDR2 SYGVNS. V gave up 5 bases and J gave up 8 bases, with 10 bases separating them. CDR3 length: 13 residues. CDR3 sequence reads: CASSPRTDSPLHF. The CDR3 DNA follows: TGTGCCAGCAGTCCTCGGACAGATTCACCCCTCCACTTT.

The rearrangement joins TRBV6-2 or TRBV6-3 to TRBJ2-1; D possibly corresponds to TRBD2 (6 bases). This CDR3 region has 18 residues. Trimming pared 0 bases from V and 0 bases from J, leaving 15 bases between. Germline-derived CDR1 and CDR2 are MNHEY and SVGEGT. CDR3 bases: TGTGCCAGCAGTTACTCGCTGGGGGGAGTAGCCTCCTACAATGAGCAGTTCTTC. It codes for CASSYSLGGVASYNEQFF.